This T cell receptor (beta chain) comes out of a study of CD8 T cells in Susac syndrome (dated by TCRdb to between 2018 and 2021). At the level of the whole study: The study used repertoire sequencing to test whether antigen drove CD8+ T cell activation and differentiation in Susac syndrome. Here is what the overall study found, with its caveats: The number of individuals in the TCR sequencing and HLA analysis was acknowledged as relatively small.

Peripheral blood CD8+ and CD4+ T cells from healthy donors, Susac syndrome patients and multiple sclerosis patients were profiled using high-throughput TCR beta sequencing. Healthy donors were age- and sex-matched controls. Bulk CD8+ and CD4+ T cells were purified magnetically by negative isolation, whereas CD8+ TEMRA cells were enriched by FACS. Blood was collected in EDTA tubes and processed within 24 hours, with PBMCs isolated through density gradient centrifugation. PBMCs intended for TCR sequencing were cryopreserved in liquid nitrogen and were subsequently thawed in a 37 degrees C water bath. The sorted or isolated CD4+, CD8+ and CD8+ TEMRA cells reached a purity of at least 90%. This clonotype was seen a single time. It lacks a known antigen. No quality values exist for individual bases; no much larger clone is one base distant. A lone read offers only weak evidence. RNA was extracted using the RNeasy kit, and roughly 0.45 to 1 microgram was reverse transcribed with random hexamers. TCR beta CDR3 regions were amplified with the immunoSEQ multiplex PCR assay covering 54 Vbeta and 13 Jbeta segments. Bias from PCR amplification was corrected by using a synthetic template baseline for primer optimization and for computational correction. Processing in the source paper ran as follows. Reads were annotated to V, D and J genes per IMGT and analyzed with immunoSEQ Analyzer, keeping only productive sequences. Clonality was computed as one minus Shannon entropy normalized by log2 of the number of productive unique sequences. For each patient and control, public and private clones were evaluated within the 100 most prevalent clones. Clones were defined as Susac-specific when absent from the healthy and MS cohorts, from about a thousand published viral clones and from other ImmuneACCESS disease sequences. TCRdb reanalyzed the raw reads on its own, using fastp at Q25 for trimming and MiXCR for clone calling, and kept in-frame beta chains. When rows share a CDR3 protein, they turn into one entry using the most common DNA and genes. It is TCRdb's table, rather than the study itself, that gives the V and J calls and clone size. The sample yields roughly 180,000 distinct CDR3 sequences; about 95% were counted once. Of the sample, about 0.1% falls within the top ten clones.

V loses 7 bases at its end and J loses 6 bases; junction bases beyond the gene matches: 15. There are 15 amino acids in the CDR3, from cysteine to phenylalanine inclusive. The CDR3 DNA has 45 bases and is translated from base 1. In the germline V gene (reference sequence), CDR1 corresponds to DFQATT and CDR2 to SNEGSKA. Sequencing was carried out using CD4+ T cells from PBMCs. The sequence came from a human donor in good health. This receptor chain uses TRBV20-1 and TRBJ2-1; 7 bases in the junction line up with TRBD2. The CDR3 in this case is CSVSYGAGEPNEQFF. The nucleotide sequence reads TGCAGTGTCTCCTATGGGGCGGGAGAACCCAATGAGCAGTTCTTC.